This T cell receptor (beta chain) was captured by sequencing in a study of cytomegalovirus exposure and HLA in healthy donors. Study-wide results and limits: For cytomegalovirus status, the classifier reportedly gave diagnoses with high specificity and sensitivity. The study put some 150 TCR beta chains on its list as cytomegalovirus-associated. Among the CMV-associated chains, three were confirmed in vitro as specific for CMV antigens. Rarity marked most TCR sequences, yet some public TCRs occurred in many donors.

With respect to this clone: Its antigen is unidentified.

In germline, CDR1 is SGDLS, CDR2 YYNGEE. Trimming shortened V by 4 bases and J by 1 base, and 8 bases separated the two germline ends. CDR3 size: 14 residues. Sequenced by immunoSEQ multiplex PCR; TCRdb stores in-frame clones only, minus some. The repertoire includes a few hundred thousand clones, 90% of them detected once, and 2.5% to 3.5% sits in the top ten. Sequenced material: PBMCs. This chain joins TRBV9 and TRBJ2-2, with D perhaps TRBD1 (5 bases). This receptor was obtained from a woman aged 25-40 years in good health and CMV-seronegative. The CDR3 here is CASSPRENTGELFF. The DNA of the CDR3 is TGTGCCAGCAGCCCCAGGGAGAACACCGGGGAGCTGTTTTTT.